This T cell receptor (beta chain) was sequenced for a study of T cells expressing NK-cell markers. The wider study: Sorted CD3+CD56+NKG2C+, CD3+CD56+NKG2C- and CD3+CD56-NKG2C+ T cells provided the TCR beta repertoires. Seven donors tested HCMV-seropositive and one tested seronegative among the eight sequenced.

Notes on this clonotype: Its antigen is unidentified.

Study-level findings and limits: The CD3+CD56-NKG2C+ fraction of several donors was also led by these clonotypes.

With UMIs, 5'RACE template switching was used to make TCR beta cDNA. From the 5' RACE reads, TCRdb lists one entry per CDR3 protein and no DNA. This sample lists 250,000 to 300,000 distinct CDR3 sequences; its ten largest clones have 4% to 4.5%. Germline V gene data show CDR1 as SGHTA and CDR2 as FQGNSA. There are 16 residues in the CDR3. This TCR was sampled from a woman between 18 and 70 years old in good health. The V gene is TRBV7-2, the J gene TRBJ2-5; without DNA, the TCRdb call of TRBD2 cannot be checked. The sample comprised blood T cells: a sorted CD56 or NKG2C T cell subset, CD4+ or CD8+ T cells, or bulk PBMC T cells (not recorded which). The CDR3 protein is CASSQTERGGGETQYF.